This TCR beta chain stems from a study of CD8 T cells in ankylosing spondylitis (dated by TCRdb to about 2017). With regard to the full study: The study set out to find disease-linked TCR variants by profiling T cell receptor beta repertoires in ankylosing spondylitis patients and healthy donors. The full study cohort was made up of under 30 ankylosing spondylitis patients and 108 healthy donors. Peripheral blood was sampled, and synovial fluid was additionally collected from ankylosing spondylitis patients. Points the paper makes about the study in general: According to the report, matched synovial fluid samples from ankylosing spondylitis patients were significantly enriched for the disease-linked clones. Blood from ankylosing spondylitis patients appeared to be characterized by a TCR beta motif composed of roughly 8 highly homologous amino acid variants. The disease-linked clones had a CD8+ phenotype and were found at relatively low frequencies in peripheral blood. Some TCR beta motif variants had previously been reported in synovial fluid and blood of reactive arthritis patients, which suggested common disease-initiation mechanisms.

The sequencer was an Illumina HiSeq 2500. Quantitative 5'-RACE with molecular barcodes was the method used to prepare the TCR beta libraries. Per the authors' processing: To identify disease-linked TCR variants, a new computational method was used, one built on a probabilistic model of VDJ rearrangement. TCRdb handled the public reads itself, with Q25 trimming in fastp and clone calling in MiXCR, and kept productive beta chains. Duplicate CDR3 protein sequences are folded into a single record with the most common DNA and genes. V and J calls and clone size were set by TCRdb, not the authors. The sample table contains just over 150,000 distinct CDR3 sequences; only one count was recorded for around 19% of them. The ten largest clones take up about 7.6% of the sample. This clonotype was picked up many times. Its antigen has not been determined. No qualities accompany the bases; no much larger clone lies one base away.

The germline V gene encodes CDR1 SGHRS and CDR2 YFSETQ. V is pared back by 5 bases and J by 3 bases, with 9 bases lying between the germline termini. Taken from cysteine to phenylalanine, the CDR3 has 13 residues. Only the CDR3 DNA is retained, 39 bases long and in frame from the first base. The rearrangement combines TRBV5-1 with TRBJ1-5; D gene: possibly TRBD1, on 5 matching bases. Sequenced: blood, either unsorted or a sorted T cell fraction (not recorded which). The clonotype was recovered from a male donor with ankylosing spondylitis or in good health (not recorded which). The DNA reads as follows: TGCGCCAGCAGTCCGGGGCTCAATCAGCCCCAGCATTTT. Its coded protein is CASSPGLNQPQHF.